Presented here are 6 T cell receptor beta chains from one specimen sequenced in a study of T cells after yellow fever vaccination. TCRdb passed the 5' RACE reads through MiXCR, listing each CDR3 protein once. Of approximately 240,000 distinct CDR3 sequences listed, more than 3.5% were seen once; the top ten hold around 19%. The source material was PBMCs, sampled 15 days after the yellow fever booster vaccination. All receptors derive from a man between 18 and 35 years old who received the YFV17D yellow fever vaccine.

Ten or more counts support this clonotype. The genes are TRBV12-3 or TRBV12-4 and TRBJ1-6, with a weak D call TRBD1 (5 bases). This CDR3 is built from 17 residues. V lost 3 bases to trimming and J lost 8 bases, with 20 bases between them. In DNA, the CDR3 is TGTGCCAGCAGTTTGGGAATAAGGGGCCGTGATGATTCACCCCTCCACTTT. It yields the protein CASSLGIRGRDDSPLHF.

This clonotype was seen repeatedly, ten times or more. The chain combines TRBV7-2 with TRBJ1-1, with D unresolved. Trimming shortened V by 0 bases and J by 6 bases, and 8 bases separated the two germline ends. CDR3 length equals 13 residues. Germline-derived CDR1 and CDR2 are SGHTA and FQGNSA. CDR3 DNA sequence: TGTGCCAGCAGCTTAGCGAGAACAGCTGAAGCTTTCTTT. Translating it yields CASSLARTAEAFF.

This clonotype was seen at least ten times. CDR3 sequence (DNA): TGTGCCAGCAGCCAAGATATCGGCAGGAATGAAAAACTGTTTTTT. It translates to CASSQDIGRNEKLFF. The chain joins TRBV4-2 to TRBJ1-4; no firm D call. Germline CDR1 reads LGHNA; CDR2 reads YNFKEQ. Trimming removed 0 bases at V and 5 bases at J, with 10 bases between. The CDR3 is made up of 15 amino acids.

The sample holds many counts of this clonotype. CDR3 sequence (DNA): TGTGCCAGCACGCTAGCGGGGGGGTTGTCGGATACGCAGTATTTT. Amino acids: CASTLAGGLSDTQYF. The chain carries TRBV6-5 and TRBJ2-3, with 12 positions matching TRBD2. The CDR3 is 15 amino acids. The germline V gene has CDR1 MNHEY and CDR2 SVGAGI. Trimming at V came to 7 bases and at J to 6 bases, leaving 8 bases not matched to a gene.

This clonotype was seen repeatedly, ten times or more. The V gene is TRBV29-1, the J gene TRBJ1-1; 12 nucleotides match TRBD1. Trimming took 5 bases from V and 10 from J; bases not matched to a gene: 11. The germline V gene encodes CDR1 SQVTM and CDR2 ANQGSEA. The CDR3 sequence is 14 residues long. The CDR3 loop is CSVPGQGAYSSAFF. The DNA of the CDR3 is TGCAGCGTTCCGGGACAGGGGGCCTACAGCTCAGCTTTCTTT.

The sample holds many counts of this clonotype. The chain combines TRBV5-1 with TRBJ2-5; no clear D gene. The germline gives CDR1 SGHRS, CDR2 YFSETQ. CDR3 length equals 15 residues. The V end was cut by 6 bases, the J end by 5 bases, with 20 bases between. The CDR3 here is CASTQLGSTAETQYF. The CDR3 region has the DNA TGCGCCAGCACGCAGCTGGGGTCTACTGCGGAGACCCAGTACTTC.